A single sample is the source of the 25 T cell receptor beta chains below, sequenced in a study of regulatory T cells in long-lasting Graves disease. To make TCR beta libraries, researchers used iRepertoire HTBI primers and Arm-PCR of CDR3 regions. TCRdb recomputed calls from the multiplex PCR reads with MiXCR, one row per CDR3 protein. The sample shows a few hundred thousand distinct CDR3 sequences, around 22% of them seen only once. Time point defined: persistent/refractory GD, antithyroid drugs over 5 years with positive TRAb. Extracted RNA from PBMCs served as the source of the TCR library. The sequences come from peripheral blood mononuclear cells (PBMCs), collected when the disease was refractory, from a patient treated with antithyroid drugs. These receptors came from a female donor with Graves disease.

The V and J genes are TRBV7-3 and TRBJ2-2; 10 nucleotides agree with TRBD1. The CDR3 runs to 15 residues. Germline V CDR1 and CDR2: SGHTA, FQGTGA. V was pared by 8 bases and J by 2 bases, with 5 bases of the junction left unmatched. The CDR3 nucleotides read TGTGCCAGCCGACAGGGGGCGCAAAACACCGGGGAGCTGTTTTTT. Amino acids: CASRQGAQNTGELFF.

The chain employs TRBV7-2 and TRBJ2-2; the match to TRBD2 covers 8 bases. V gave up 2 bases and J gave up 6 bases; unmatched junction bases: 5. The CDR3 runs to 15 residues. Germline V CDR1 and CDR2: SGHTA, FQGNSA. For the CDR3, the DNA is TGTGCCAGCAGCTTACGGGGGGGGTTCGCCGGGGAGCTGTTTTTT. This sequence encodes CASSLRGGFAGELFF.

V usage is TRBV30 and J usage is TRBJ1-1; 10 positions match TRBD1. Trimming removed 7 bases from V and 7 bases from J; junction bases left unmatched: 9. From germline, CDR1 is GTSNPN and CDR2 SVGIG (reference sequence). The CDR3 spans 13 residues. CDR3 nucleotide sequence: TGTGCCTTCAAAGGACAGGGGGGTAATGAAGCTTTCTTT. Amino acids: CAFKGQGGNEAFF.

This clonotype was detected ten times or more. V and J are TRBV28 and TRBJ2-7; the D gene is possibly TRBD1 (6 bases). CDR3 length: 14 residues. Trimming left V 6 bases short and J 0 bases short, with 12 bases between. From germline, CDR1 is MDHEN and CDR2 SYDVKM. This chain's CDR3 is CASSLQGHSYEQYF. The CDR3 DNA is TGTGCCAGCAGCCTTCAGGGACACTCCTACGAGCAGTACTTC. Full variable domain (remainder filled in from reference TRBV28 and TRBJ2-7): DVKVTQSSRYLVKRTGEKVFLECVQDMDHENMFWYRQDPGLGLRLIYFSYDVKMKEKGDIPEGYSVSREKKERFSLILESASTNQTSMYLCASSLQGHSYEQYFGPGTRLTVT.

This clonotype showed up many times. This rearrangement joins TRBV6-2 or TRBV6-3 to TRBJ2-5, with 9 bases matching TRBD2. Germline assignment: CDR1 MNHEY and CDR2 SVGEGT. CDR3 length equals 16 residues. V lost 2 bases and J lost 5; bases outside the gene matches: 9. The CDR3 sequence: CASSYRPSGIGETQYF. The CDR3 nucleotides are TGTGCCAGCAGTTACCGGCCTAGCGGGATTGGGGAGACCCAGTACTTC.

In this sample, this clonotype turned up once. This chain joins TRBV27 and TRBJ2-2, with 9 nucleotides matching TRBD1. The CDR3 length is 17 residues. Germline CDR1 and CDR2: MNHEY and SMNVEV (reference sequence). Trimming cost V 6 bases and J 6 bases; bases outside gene matches: 14. The CDR3 is CASSHPRDRAIPGELFF. The CDR3 DNA reads as TGTGCCAGCAGCCACCCCCGGGACAGGGCAATTCCCGGGGAGCTGTTTTTT.

The rearrangement links TRBV14 to TRBJ2-7; 7 bases are shared with TRBD2. V was pared by 0 bases and J by 0 bases, with 11 bases of the junction left unmatched. The CDR3 runs 18 residues. Germline CDR1 SGHDN, CDR2 FVKESK. CDR3 in DNA: TGTGCCAGCAGCCAAGATTTGCGGGCGGGAGTCCTCTCCTACGAGCAGTACTTC. Protein product: CASSQDLRAGVLSYEQYF.

At least ten counts were recorded for this clonotype. CDR3 protein: CSASGESSYEQYF. As DNA, the CDR3 is TGCAGTGCTAGCGGGGAAAGCTCCTACGAGCAGTACTTC. The genes are TRBV20-1 and TRBJ2-7; possible D gene TRBD2, 5 bases. CDR1 and CDR2 from the germline V gene are DFQATT and SNEGSKA (reference sequence). This CDR3 spans 13 amino acids. Trimming took 3 bases from V and 0 from J, leaving 9 bases between them.

This clonotype appeared a few times. The chain has TRBV10-3 and TRBJ1-2; D is perhaps TRBD1 (6 bases). The V gene lost 7 bases and the J gene lost 2 bases, with 14 bases spanning the gap. There are 14 residues in the CDR3. CDR1 ENHRY and CDR2 SYGVKD come from the germline V gene. CDR3 in DNA: TGTGCCATCACTCGATCTGGGACAAACTATGGCTACACCTTC. It encodes CAITRSGTNYGYTF.

This clonotype has ten or more counts. The V call is TRBV30, the J call TRBJ2-5, with 7 bases matching TRBD1. Trimming removed 6 bases from V and 4 bases from J; junction bases left unmatched: 8. Germline V lookup: CDR1 GTSNPN, CDR2 SVGIG (reference sequence). This CDR3 contains 13 residues. The CDR3 bases are TGTGCCTGCACCGTAGGACAGGCAGAGACCCAGTACTTC. Amino acid sequence: CACTVGQAETQYF. The full variable domain, completed using reference TRBV30 and TRBJ2-5, is SQTIHQWPATLVQPVGSPLSLECTVEGTSNPNLYWYRQAAGRGLQLLFYSVGIGQISSEVPQNLSASRPQDRQFILSSKKLLLSDSGFYLCACTVGQAETQYFGPGTRLLVL.

The chain uses TRBV30 and TRBJ1-5; D ambiguous. CDR3 size: 16 residues. Trimming removed 0 bases at V and 0 bases at J, with 12 bases between. CDR1 is GTSNPN and CDR2 is SVGIG in the germline V gene (reference sequence). The CDR3 sequence: CAWSVGWSNSNQPQHF. The CDR3 DNA sequence: TGTGCCTGGAGTGTAGGGTGGAGCAATAGCAATCAGCCCCAGCATTTT.

V and J are TRBV29-1 and TRBJ1-3; D is ambiguous. The germline V and J ends were trimmed by 0 bases and 5 bases, with 2 bases remaining between them. Germline assignment: CDR1 SQVTM and CDR2 ANQGSEA. The CDR3 covers 11 residues. Written as DNA, the CDR3 is TGCAGCGTTGAAGATAGAAACACCATATATTTT. Amino acid sequence: CSVEDRNTIYF.

This chain links TRBV20-1 with TRBJ2-3, with 7 bases matching TRBD2. This CDR3 spans 16 amino acids. CDR1 DFQATT and CDR2 SNEGSKA come from the germline V gene (reference sequence). The ends lost 5 bases at V and 2 bases at J; junction bases unmatched: 13. The CDR3 reads CSAHNLAGGNTDTQYF. The CDR3 nucleotides are TGCAGTGCTCACAACTTAGCGGGCGGAAACACAGATACGCAGTATTTT.

The rearrangement joins TRBV29-1 to TRBJ2-7; 7 bases map to TRBD2. Germline CDR1 SQVTM, CDR2 ANQGSEA. The trim removed 5 bases at V and 7 bases at J, leaving 8 bases unmatched. The CDR3 extends over 12 amino acids. The CDR3 bases are TGCAGCGTTATCCCTGGGGGAGGGGAGCAGTACTTC. As protein: CSVIPGGGEQYF.

The rearrangement links TRBV10-3 to TRBJ1-5; D is ambiguous. Germline V gene data show CDR1 as ENHRY and CDR2 as SYGVKD. The CDR3 is 14 amino acids. Trimming took off 10 bases at V and 3 bases at J, with 16 bases between the two ends. CDR3: CATLEGSFNQPQHF. DNA of the CDR3: TGTGCCACCCTAGAAGGGAGTTTCAATCAGCCCCAGCATTTT.

The gene calls are TRBV19 and TRBJ2-7; D gene unclear. V lost 5 bases to trimming and J lost 5 bases, with 16 bases between them. Germline CDR1 reads LNHDA; CDR2 reads SQIVND (reference sequence). The CDR3 length is 14 residues. The CDR3 DNA reads as TGTGCCAGTAGTTCGATAGCAGATTCCCACGAGCAGTACTTC. Protein sequence: CASSSIADSHEQYF.

This clonotype showed up many times. The V call is TRBV28, the J call TRBJ2-7, with D unclear. The CDR3 covers 17 residues. Deletions cut 5 bases from V and 2 bases from J, with 22 bases between. Germline CDR1 MDHEN, CDR2 SYDVKM. CDR3 nucleotide sequence: TGTGCCAGCAGTCCCCCGGGTTTGGCGGCCGCCACCTACGAGCAGTACTTC. Translation: CASSPPGLAAATYEQYF.

The chain couples TRBV29-1 to TRBJ1-5, with D possibly being TRBD1 (5 bases). Looked up from germline, CDR1 is SQVTM and CDR2 is ANQGSEA. The CDR3 is 14 residues long. Deletions cut 0 bases from V and 9 bases from J, with 15 bases between. CDR3 in amino acids: CSVEDSEGSGPQHF. In DNA, the CDR3 is TGCAGCGTTGAAGATTCGGAGGGGTCAGGGCCCCAGCATTTT.

The J gene is TRBJ2-7, the V gene TRBV30; D unclear. This CDR3 contains 12 residues. The V and J ends lost 0 bases and 2 bases respectively, with 5 bases between them. The germline gives CDR1 GTSNPN, CDR2 SVGIG (reference sequence). The CDR3 spells CAWSVIPYEQYF. The CDR3 DNA follows: TGTGCCTGGAGTGTAATTCCCTACGAGCAGTACTTC.

This clonotype was seen at least ten times. The chain employs TRBV4-1 and TRBJ1-5, with D unclear. The CDR3 is made up of 13 amino acids. Germline lookup yields CDR1 MGHRA and CDR2 YSYEKL. Trimming shortened V by 1 base and J by 5 bases, and 6 bases separated the two germline ends. CDR3 in DNA: TGCGCCAGCAGCCAAGGGGTGGATCAGCCCCAGCATTTT. This gives the protein CASSQGVDQPQHF.

This clonotype was counted once. This sequence joins TRBV7-9 and TRBJ1-1, with 8 positions matching TRBD1. The germline V gene encodes CDR1 SEHNR and CDR2 FQNEAQ (reference sequence). The CDR3 covers 17 residues. Unmatched junction bases numbered 13, after V lost 5 bases and J lost 2 bases. The CDR3 bases are TGTGCCAGCAGCACCAACCTCGGGACAGGCAAAAACACTGAAGCTTTCTTT. Amino acid sequence: CASSTNLGTGKNTEAFF.

This clonotype has at least ten counts. The V gene is TRBV7-9, the J gene TRBJ2-7; TRBD1 aligns across 9 bases. This CDR3 has 13 amino acids. Unmatched junction bases numbered 2, after V lost 7 bases and J lost 1 base. Germline assignment: CDR1 SEHNR and CDR2 FQNEAQ (reference sequence). The CDR3 coding sequence is TGTGCCAGCACCGGACAGGGGTCCTACGAGCAGTACTTC. It translates to CASTGQGSYEQYF.

Of note for this clonotype: Since a much larger clone is just one base distant, this may be a read error. V usage is TRBV6-1 and J usage is TRBJ1-2, with D unclear. V lost 10 bases and J 4 bases, leaving 22 bases between the germline ends. Germline-derived CDR1 and CDR2 are MNHNS and SASEGT. The CDR3 length is 15 residues. The CDR3 DNA reads TGTGCCAACATGTCGGGCGGTAGTGGACTCTATGGCTACACCTTC. Translated: CANMSGGSGLYGYTF.

This clonotype was counted between two and nine times. This rearrangement joins TRBV5-1 to TRBJ1-1, with 8 nucleotides matching TRBD1. From germline, CDR1 is SGHRS and CDR2 YFSETQ. The CDR3 sequence is 16 residues long. Trimming removed 5 bases from V and 1 base from J; junction bases left unmatched: 10. CDR3 DNA sequence: TGCGCCAGCAGTTATACAGGGGGGGTAGGGAACACTGAAGCTTTCTTT. Protein product: CASSYTGGVGNTEAFF. Supplemented by reference TRBV5-1 and TRBJ1-1, the full variable domain reads KAGVTQTPRYLIKTRGQQVTLSCSPISGHRSVSWYQQTPGQGLQFLFEYFSETQRNKGNFPGRFSGRQFSNSRSEMNVSTLELGDSALYLCASSYTGGVGNTEAFFGQGTRLTVV.

This chain links TRBV4-2 with TRBJ2-7; D unclear. Deletions cut 1 base from V and 0 bases from J, with 4 bases between. The V gene's germline CDR1 is LGHNA and CDR2 YNFKEQ. The CDR3 spans 13 residues. The CDR3 reads CASSQAASYEQYF. The CDR3 DNA reads TGTGCCAGCAGCCAAGCCGCCTCCTACGAGCAGTACTTC.